This T cell receptor beta chain originates from a study of blood T cells in healthy people across ages. A J-beta primer mix and a sample-barcoded 5' primer were used in a second PCR of about 7 to 12 cycles. The study obtained at least 2.5 million CDR3-containing paired-end reads from every sample. TCRdb processed the 5' RACE reads anew with MiXCR; each CDR3 protein has one entry. The table records 1.5 million or so distinct CDR3 sequences, approximately 40% of them present only once. Findings and limits, study-wide: Estimates of total diversity, which came from one million sequenced T cells, were considered to be underestimates.

To note about this clonotype: The antigen remains undetermined.

The donors, all healthy, were Caucasians living in Russia, aged about 6 to 90. Trimming left V 5 bases short and J 8 bases short, with 25 bases between. Germline V CDR1 and CDR2: MNHNS, SASEGT. The CDR3 is 18 amino acids. The TCR originated in a woman aged 18 to 35 in good health. The V gene is TRBV6-1, the J gene TRBJ2-6; possible D gene TRBD2, 7 bases. Sequencing was done on a sample of blood. CDR3: CASSMGGAVISRTNVLTF. The CDR3, as DNA: TGTGCCAGCAGTATGGGGGGGGCGGTTATTTCAAGGACCAACGTCCTGACTTTC.